This TCR beta chain was identified during a study of blood T cell repertoires in COVID-19. At the level of the study: PBMCs, B-cell-depleted T cells, or T cells were the source of the cDNA or gDNA that made up the material.

In the original processing: Amplified reference gene primers provided the basis for estimating nucleated cell counts. Libraries were prepared by immunoSEQ multiplex PCR; TCRdb keeps only in-frame clonotypes and omits some of them. The D gene and trimming were derived from the DNA, and the V and J assignments and clone size from that table. The data hold about 73,000 clones, with over 60% observed a single time. Germline V gene sequence: CDR1 SNHLY, CDR2 FYNNEI. There are 15 residues in the CDR3. V trimming: 6 bases; J trimming: 4 bases; junction bases outside the gene matches: 10. In Seattle, patients joined the study during active infection and were tracked longitudinally.

Sequenced material: peripheral blood. The TCR was taken from a man aged 65 to 85 with COVID-19, enrolled during active disease. The J gene is TRBJ2-7, the V gene TRBV2, with 9 bases matching TRBD1. The CDR3 DNA sequence: TGTGCCAGCAGCTCTACAGGGGGCTTTTCATACGAGCAGTACTTC. Translating it yields CASSSTGGFSYEQYF. Supplemented by reference TRBV2 and TRBJ2-7, the full variable domain reads EPEVTQTPSHQVTQMGQEVILRCVPISNHLYFYWYRQILGQKVEFLVSFYNNEISEKSEIFDDQFSVERPDGSNFTLKIRSTKLEDSAMYFCASSSTGGFSYEQYFGPGTRLTVT.